This T cell receptor (beta chain) was identified in a study of T-cell reconstitution after alpha-beta-depleted transplantation in children. Preparation of the TCRbeta library was carried out with unique molecular identifiers. TCRdb fed the PCR reads into MiXCR, producing one record per CDR3 protein. The sample consists of about 400,000 distinct CDR3 sequences, about a fifth of them appearing once. Losses at the gene ends were 6 bases for V and 0 bases for J; bases not matched to a gene: 17. The CDR3 length is 20 residues. A few counts support this clonotype. Sample: PBMCs from the stem cell graft donor, taken from the stem cell graft. This chain connects TRBV12-3 or TRBV12-4 to TRBJ2-1, with 10 positions matching TRBD2. This receptor was identified in a human donor who donated a stem cell graft to a child with acute myeloid leukemia. CDR3 in amino acids: CASSPGLAEKWVDSYNEQFF. CDR3 coding DNA: TGTGCCAGCAGCCCCGGACTAGCGGAAAAGTGGGTCGACTCCTACAATGAGCAGTTCTTC.